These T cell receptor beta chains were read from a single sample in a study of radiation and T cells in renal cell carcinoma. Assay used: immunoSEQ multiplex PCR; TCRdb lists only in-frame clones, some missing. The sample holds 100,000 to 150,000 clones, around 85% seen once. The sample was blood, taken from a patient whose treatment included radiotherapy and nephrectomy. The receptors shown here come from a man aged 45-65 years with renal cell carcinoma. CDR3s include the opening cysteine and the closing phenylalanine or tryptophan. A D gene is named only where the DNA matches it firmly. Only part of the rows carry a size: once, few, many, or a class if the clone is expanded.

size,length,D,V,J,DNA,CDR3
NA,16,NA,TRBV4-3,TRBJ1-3,TGCGCCAGCAGCCAAGAAATGGTGGGAACGGGAAACACCATATATTTT,CASSQEMVGTGNTIYF
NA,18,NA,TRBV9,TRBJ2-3,TGTGCCAGCAGCGGAGAATCATCGGCGGGTCACACGCGGGATACGCAGTATTTT,CASSGESSAGHTRDTQYF
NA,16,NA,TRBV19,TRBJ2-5,TGTGCCAGTAGTATAGCGGGGGGCAGGACCGAAGAGACCCAGTACTTC,CASSIAGGRTEETQYF
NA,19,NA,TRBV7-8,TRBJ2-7,TGTGCCAGCAGCTTAGACGCGGCTACATCAGGGGATTGGGACTACGAGCAGTACTTC,CASSLDAATSGDWDYEQYF
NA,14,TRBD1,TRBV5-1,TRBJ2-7,TGCGCCAGCAGCCTGACAGGGGGGACGTACGAGCAGTACTTC,CASSLTGGTYEQYF
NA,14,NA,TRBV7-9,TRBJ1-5,TGTGCCAGCAGCTTAGGGGGGTCTTATCAGCCCCAGCATTTT,CASSLGGSYQPQHF
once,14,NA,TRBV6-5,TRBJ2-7,TGTGCCAGCAGTTACGCCATGGCTTCCTACGAGCAGTACTTC,CASSYAMASYEQYF
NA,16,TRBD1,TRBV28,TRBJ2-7,TGTGCCAGCAGTTTCCCTGAGACAGGGGGTTATATCGAGCAGTACTTC,CASSFPETGGYIEQYF
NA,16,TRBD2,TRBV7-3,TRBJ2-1,TGTGCCAGCAGCTCGCCCGGCCGGCGGGGGGTAGGTGAGCAGTTCTTC,CASSSPGRRGVGEQFF
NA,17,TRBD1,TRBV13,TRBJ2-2,TGTGCCAGCAGCCCGGGTCGCTGGACAGGGAACACCGGGGAGCTGTTTTTT,CASSPGRWTGNTGELFF
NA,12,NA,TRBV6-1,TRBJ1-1,TGTGCCAGCAGTACATGGGACACTGAAGCTTTCTTT,CASSTWDTEAFF
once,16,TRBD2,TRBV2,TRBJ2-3,TGTGCCAGCAGAGGGACTAGCGGGGGGAGGACAGATACGCAGTATTTT,CASRGTSGGRTDTQYF
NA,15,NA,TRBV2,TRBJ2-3,TGTGCCAGCAGTTACCTCGAAGAGGGCACAGATACGCAGTATTTT,CASSYLEEGTDTQYF
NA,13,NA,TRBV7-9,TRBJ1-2,TGTGCCAGCAGCCTCCCGCCTAACTATGGCTACACCTTC,CASSLPPNYGYTF
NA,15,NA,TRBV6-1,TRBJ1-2,TGTGCCAGCAGTGCAAACTATCAGTATAACTATGGCTACACCTTC,CASSANYQYNYGYTF
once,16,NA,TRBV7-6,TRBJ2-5,TGTGCCAGCAGCCCTACCTCACTCTTAGCGTCGGAGACCCAGTACTTC,CASSPTSLLASETQYF
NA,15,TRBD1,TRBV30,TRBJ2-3,TGTGCCTGGGCCGAGGGACAGTTACTCACAGATACGCAGTATTTT,CAWAEGQLLTDTQYF
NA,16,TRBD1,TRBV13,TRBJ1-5,TGTGCCAGCAGCTTAGCCAGGGGGCTGCGCAATCAGCCCCAGCATTTT,CASSLARGLRNQPQHF
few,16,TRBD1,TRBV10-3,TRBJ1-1,TGTGCCATCAGAGGGGACAGGGGCATTGGGGACACTGAAGCTTTCTTT,CAIRGDRGIGDTEAFF
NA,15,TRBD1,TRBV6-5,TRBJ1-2,TGTGCCAGCAGTTATACGACAGGGGGTTTCTATGGCTACACCTTC,CASSYTTGGFYGYTF
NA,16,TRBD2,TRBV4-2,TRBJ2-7,TGTGCCAGCAGCCAAGACGCCAGCGGGAGTAAGTACGAGCAGTACTTC,CASSQDASGSKYEQYF
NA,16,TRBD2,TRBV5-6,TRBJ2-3,TGTGCCAGCAGCTCCCGACTAGCGGGAGGAACAGATACGCAGTATTTT,CASSSRLAGGTDTQYF
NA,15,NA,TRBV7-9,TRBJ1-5,TGTGCCAGCAGCTTAGGAACGGGGAGGAATCAGCCCCAGCATTTT,CASSLGTGRNQPQHF
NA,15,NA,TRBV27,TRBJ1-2,TGTGCCAGCAGTTTATCCGGCAGGGTAAACTATGGCTACACCTTC,CASSLSGRVNYGYTF
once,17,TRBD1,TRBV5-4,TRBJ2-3,TGTGCCAGCAGCTTGGGAGGGGGCTCCCGACTTGGTGGGACGCAGTATTTT,CASSLGGGSRLGGTQYF
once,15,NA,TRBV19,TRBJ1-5,TGTGCCAGTAGTACGGGACTCCGATACAATCAGCCCCAGCATTTT,CASSTGLRYNQPQHF
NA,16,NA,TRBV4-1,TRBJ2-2,TGCGCCAGCAGCTCATCTCCGGGAGTTGACAGCGGGGAGCTGTTTTTT,CASSSSPGVDSGELFF
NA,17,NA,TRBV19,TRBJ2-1,TGTGCCAGTAGGGACCTACAGGGCTTCCCCTCCTACAATGAGCAGTTCTTC,CASRDLQGFPSYNEQFF
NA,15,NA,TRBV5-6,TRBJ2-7,TGTGCCAGCAGCAGTATGGGACGCATCAACTACGAGCAGTACTTC,CASSSMGRINYEQYF
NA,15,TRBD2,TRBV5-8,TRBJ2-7,TGTGCCAGCAGCTCAGGGACTAGCGGAACCTACGAGCAGTACTTC,CASSSGTSGTYEQYF
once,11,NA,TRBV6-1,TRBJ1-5,TGTGCCAGCAGTGAACTTCAGCCCCAGCATTTT,CASSELQPQHF
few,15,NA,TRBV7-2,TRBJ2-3,TGTGCCAGCAGCTTCCGCCCCTGGAGCACAGATACGCAGTATTTT,CASSFRPWSTDTQYF
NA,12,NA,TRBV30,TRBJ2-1,TGTGCCTGGAGTGCGGAACGGAATGAGCAGTTCTTC,CAWSAERNEQFF
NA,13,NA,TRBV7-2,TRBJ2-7,TGTGCCAGCAGCTTAGCGCTCCAATCCGAGCAGTACTTC,CASSLALQSEQYF
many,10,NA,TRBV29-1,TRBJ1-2,TGCAGCGTCGAAGGTTATGGCTACACCTTC,CSVEGYGYTF
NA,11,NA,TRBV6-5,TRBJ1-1,TGTGCCAGCATTCAGGGGACTGAAGCTTTCTTT,CASIQGTEAFF
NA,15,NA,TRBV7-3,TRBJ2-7,TGTGCCAGCAGCTCGTACTCCGGGTCAAAATACGAGCAGTACTTC,CASSSYSGSKYEQYF
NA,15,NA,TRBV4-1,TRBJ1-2,TGCGCCAGCAGCCAGTCTAGAGGGAACTCCTTCGGCTACACCTTC,CASSQSRGNSFGYTF
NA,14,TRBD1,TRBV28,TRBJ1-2,TGTGCCAGCAGGACCCCCGGGACAGCCTATGGCTACACCTTC,CASRTPGTAYGYTF
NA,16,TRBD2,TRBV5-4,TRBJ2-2,TGTGCCAGCAGCTCACAGCGGGGCGCGAACACCGGGGAGCTGTTTTTT,CASSSQRGANTGELFF
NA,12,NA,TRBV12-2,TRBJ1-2,TGTGCAAGTCGCTACCGACAGGGTGGCTACACCTTC,CASRYRQGGYTF